This T cell receptor (beta chain) was sequenced for a study of radiotherapy plus CTLA-4 blockade in lung cancer. Study context: Of the patients, around 17% showed objective responses and roughly 31% attained disease control.

Assay: immunoSEQ multiplex PCR; the TCRdb copy retains only in-frame clones and omits some. This sample has approximately 94,000 clones; about four fifths occur once, and the top ten carry roughly 24%. On this clone itself: What it binds is not known.

Study observations and caveats: Researchers report tumor-derived TCR clones expanding in blood after radiotherapy plus ipilimumab. Alongside interferon-beta, early blood T cell clone dynamics were reportedly the best predictor of response.

This receptor was taken from a human donor with non-small cell lung cancer that progressed on radiotherapy plus ipilimumab. Sample: peripheral blood, taken from a patient treated with radiotherapy plus ipilimumab.

CDR3 in amino acids: CASSLNRQAGVNTEAFF. Here the CDR3 DNA reads TGCGCCAGCAGCTTGAACCGACAGGCCGGGGTCAACACTGAAGCTTTCTTT. The V and J genes are TRBV5-1 and TRBJ1-1; perhaps TRBD1 as D (6 bases). The CDR3 extends over 17 amino acids. In germline, CDR1 is SGHRS, CDR2 YFSETQ. V lost 1 base, J lost 2 bases, and 18 bases lay in between.